This T cell receptor beta chain originates from a study of cytomegalovirus exposure and HLA in healthy donors. The overall study: Prior work identified 95 million to 120 million unique TCR beta sequences in approximately 180 million T cells. Study-wide results and limits: Three CMV-associated chains proved CMV antigen-specific in vitro. Later analysis demonstrated an association between a missense DCLRE1C variant and TCR beta V- and J-gene trimming.

A remark on this clone: What it recognizes is unknown.

The CDR3 totals 13 residues. Germline CDR1 is KGHSH and CDR2 is LQKENI. The germline V and J ends were trimmed by 3 bases and 6 bases, with 12 bases remaining between them. The study ran its PCR with 60 Vbeta and 13 Jbeta primers. Clones were sequenced by immunoSEQ multiplex PCR, and TCRdb holds only the in-frame ones, with some missing. The table shows 150,000 to 200,000 clones, with approximately 79% occurring only once. This TCR came from a woman under 40 in good health and CMV-seropositive. The sequenced sample consisted of PBMCs. The chain combines TRBV18 with TRBJ2-7; maybe TRBD1 (6 bases). The CDR3 nucleotides read TGTGCCAGCTCACCCGACAGAGGGGGCGAGCAGTACTTC. Protein: CASSPDRGGEQYF.